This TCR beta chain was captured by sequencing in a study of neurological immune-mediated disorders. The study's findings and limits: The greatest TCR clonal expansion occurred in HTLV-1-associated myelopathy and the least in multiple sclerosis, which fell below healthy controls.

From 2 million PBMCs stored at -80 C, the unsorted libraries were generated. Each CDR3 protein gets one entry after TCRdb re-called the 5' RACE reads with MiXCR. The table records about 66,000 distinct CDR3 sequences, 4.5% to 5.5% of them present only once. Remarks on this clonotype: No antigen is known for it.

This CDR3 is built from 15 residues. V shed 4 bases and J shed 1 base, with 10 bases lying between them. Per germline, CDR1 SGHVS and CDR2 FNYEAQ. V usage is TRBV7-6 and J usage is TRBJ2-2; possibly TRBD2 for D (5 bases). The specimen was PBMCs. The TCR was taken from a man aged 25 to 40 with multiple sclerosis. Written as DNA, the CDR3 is TGTGCCAGCAGCTCCTATGAGGGGAACACCGGGGAGCTGTTTTTT. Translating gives CASSSYEGNTGELFF.